This T cell receptor beta chain was captured in a study of shared clonotypes between healthy human individuals. Background on the study: A few men and a couple of women, aged 18 to 49, were donors. CD4 naive cells filled three plates per donor, CD4 memory three, CD8 naive two and CD8 memory one.

The CDR3 covers 16 residues. V shed 4 bases, J shed 5 bases, and the junction held 7 bases outside the gene matches. From germline, CDR1 is SGHRS and CDR2 YFSETQ. This clone was picked up a small number of times. Naive CD8 cells lacked CD45RO, underwent positive selection for CCR7 and left out terminally differentiated effector memory CD45RA+ cells. Using immunoSEQ multiplex PCR, the repertoire was profiled, and TCRdb retains in-frame clones only, with some absent. The profile covers some 2,100,000 clones, with around 93% appearing a single time and roughly 1.8% taken by the ten largest. The J gene is TRBJ1-5, the V gene TRBV5-1; 12 bases map to TRBD1. The specimen was naive CD8+ T cells from PBMCs. The receptor was derived from a man between 18 and 29 years old in good health. Some clones in this sample may be carry-over from other donors' samples. The CDR3 DNA reads as TGCGCCAGCAGCCCCGGGACAGGGGGCGCGCATCAGCCCCAGCATTTT. Amino acids: CASSPGTGGAHQPQHF.